The clone carrying this TCR beta chain was recorded at least ten times. The target antigen is unknown. Thyroid surgery was preceded by no treatment in any patient. The CDR3 length is 15 residues. The V and J ends lost 6 bases and 5 bases respectively, with 20 bases between them. CDR1 and CDR2 (germline): DFQATT, SNEGSKA (reference sequence). The data originate from a study of metastatic and nonmetastatic thyroid tumors. Whole-study context: Thyroid patients, malignant and benign, had repertoires compared across blood and tumor or nodule tissue. Study outcomes and limitations: Reports indicated that malignant thyroid tumors showed significantly higher TCR beta diversity than benign nodules did, in blood and tumor.

In the original workflow: CDR3 was compared across clinicopathological groups, and the resulting differences were used to build a distant-metastasis classifier for papillary thyroid cancer. TCRdb re-called clones via MiXCR from the PCR reads. TCRdb's processing, not the study's, gives the V and J calls here. The repertoire consists of 35,000 to 50,000 clones, with less than 4.5% occurring once and the leading ten covering 8.5% to 10%. This clonotype was obtained from a female donor with papillary thyroid cancer or a benign thyroid nodule (not recorded which). Some clones in this sample may be carry-over from other donors' samples. The chain employs TRBV20-1 and TRBJ2-1; tentatively, D is TRBD1 or TRBD2 (5 bases each). The material sequenced was blood. CDR3 region: CSAQPPWLGDNEQFF. CDR3 nucleotide sequence: TGCAGTGCCCAACCACCATGGTTGGGGGACAATGAGCAGTTCTTC.